The rows below give T cell receptor beta chains drawn from one sample of a study of T cells in Graves' hyperthyroidism and ophthalmopathy. TCRdb itself ran the multiplex PCR reads through MiXCR, one entry per CDR3 protein. This repertoire shows approximately 530,000 distinct CDR3 sequences, about 20% found once; its top ten account for about 45%. Sequencing was performed on blood. These receptors originate from a man aged 40-50 years with Graves' ophthalmopathy. The CDR3 runs from the conserved cysteine through the conserved F or W. The D gene is left open where the match is weak. A row's size may be missing; if present it is once, few, many or a size class.

D gene: .
J gene: TRBJ2-2
V gene: TRBV7-2
clone size: many
CDR3 protein: CASSPTGRQVTNTGELFF
CDR3 DNA: TGTGCCAGCAGCCCCACCGGTCGACAGGTTACGAACACCGGGGAGCTGTTTTTT

D gene: .
J gene: TRBJ1-5
V gene: TRBV15
clone size: few
CDR3 protein: CATSRDPLINQPQHF
CDR3 DNA: TGTGCCACCAGCAGAGACCCCTTAATCAATCAGCCCCAGCATTTT

D gene: TRBD2
J gene: TRBJ2-3
V gene: TRBV7-9
clone size: few
CDR3 protein: CASSSLAGTTDTQYF
CDR3 DNA: TGTGCCAGCAGCTCACTAGCGGGGACCACAGATACGCAGTATTTT

D gene: .
J gene: TRBJ2-7
V gene: TRBV27
clone size: many
CDR3 protein: CASSLGGESYEQYF
CDR3 DNA: TGTGCCAGCAGTTTAGGGGGTGAATCTTACGAGCAGTACTTC

D gene: TRBD1
J gene: TRBJ1-2
V gene: TRBV6-2/TRBV6-3
clone size: .
CDR3 protein: CASGDSLYGYTF
CDR3 DNA: TGTGCCAGCGGGGACAGCCTCTATGGCTACACCTTC

D gene: TRBD2
J gene: TRBJ2-5
V gene: TRBV7-2
clone size: .
CDR3 protein: CASSRPSGGAGETQYF
CDR3 DNA: TGTGCCAGCAGCCGCCCTAGCGGGGGGGCCGGAGAGACCCAGTACTTC

D gene: TRBD1
J gene: TRBJ2-1
V gene: TRBV12-3/TRBV12-4
clone size: few
CDR3 protein: CASSFPETGQGGDEQFF
CDR3 DNA: TGTGCCAGCAGTTTCCCAGAGACGGGACAGGGGGGGGATGAGCAGTTCTTC

D gene: TRBD2
J gene: TRBJ2-1
V gene: TRBV20-1
clone size: .
CDR3 protein: CSARVPGLAGATEQFF
CDR3 DNA: TGCAGTGCTAGAGTTCCGGGACTAGCGGGAGCCACTGAGCAGTTCTTC

D gene: .
J gene: TRBJ1-4
V gene: TRBV30
clone size: few
CDR3 protein: CAWSVLWEGGEKLFF
CDR3 DNA: TGTGCCTGGAGTGTACTTTGGGAGGGCGGCGAAAAACTGTTTTTT

D gene: .
J gene: TRBJ2-7
V gene: TRBV6-2/TRBV6-3
clone size: .
CDR3 protein: CASSKTDTYEQYF
CDR3 DNA: TGTGCCAGCAGTAAGACGGATACCTACGAGCAGTACTTC

D gene: TRBD1
J gene: TRBJ2-3
V gene: TRBV9
clone size: .
CDR3 protein: CASSTDRGFDTQYF
CDR3 DNA: TGTGCCAGCAGTACGGACAGGGGGTTTGATACGCAGTATTTT

D gene: TRBD2
J gene: TRBJ2-1
V gene: TRBV11-2
clone size: many
CDR3 protein: CASSPWTSGSTNNEQFF
CDR3 DNA: TGTGCCAGCAGCCCCTGGACTAGCGGCTCTACTAACAATGAGCAGTTCTTC

D gene: TRBD2
J gene: TRBJ2-7
V gene: TRBV27
clone size: many
CDR3 protein: CASSGSGRAREQYF
CDR3 DNA: TGTGCCAGCAGTGGTAGCGGGAGGGCGCGGGAGCAGTACTTC

D gene: .
J gene: TRBJ2-1
V gene: TRBV5-1
clone size: once
CDR3 protein: CASSLGVWTYDNEQFF
CDR3 DNA: TGCGCCAGCAGCTTGGGGGTCTGGACGTACGACAATGAGCAGTTCTTC

D gene: TRBD1
J gene: TRBJ1-5
V gene: TRBV2
clone size: many
CDR3 protein: CATQGDSNQPQHF
CDR3 DNA: TGTGCCACCCAGGGGGATAGCAATCAGCCCCAGCATTTT

D gene: .
J gene: TRBJ1-1
V gene: TRBV19
clone size: few
CDR3 protein: CASTLARTHPGDSEAFF
CDR3 DNA: TGTGCCAGTACCCTGGCTCGGACTCATCCGGGGGACTCTGAAGCTTTCTTT

D gene: TRBD1
J gene: TRBJ2-2
V gene: TRBV10-3
clone size: .
CDR3 protein: CAIQGSGELFF
CDR3 DNA: TGTGCCATACAGGGGTCCGGGGAGCTGTTTTTT

D gene: .
J gene: TRBJ2-7
V gene: TRBV5-5
clone size: .
CDR3 protein: CASSDRMTYEQYF
CDR3 DNA: TGTGCCAGCAGCGACAGGATGACCTACGAGCAGTACTTC

D gene: .
J gene: TRBJ1-1
V gene: TRBV10-3
clone size: few
CDR3 protein: CAISGRAPEAFF
CDR3 DNA: TGTGCCATCAGTGGGAGGGCGCCTGAAGCTTTCTTT

D gene: .
J gene: TRBJ2-2
V gene: TRBV28
clone size: .
CDR3 protein: CASGSSQVGELFF
CDR3 DNA: TGTGCCAGCGGTAGTTCACAGGTCGGGGAGCTGTTTTTT

D gene: TRBD1
J gene: TRBJ1-1
V gene: TRBV12-3/TRBV12-4
clone size: many
CDR3 protein: CASSHRDRGGTEAFF
CDR3 DNA: TGTGCCAGCAGTCATCGGGACAGGGGAGGCACTGAAGCTTTCTTT

D gene: TRBD1
J gene: TRBJ1-2
V gene: TRBV24-1
clone size: many
CDR3 protein: CATSEATGGSDGYTF
CDR3 DNA: TGTGCCACCAGTGAGGCGACAGGGGGCTCCGATGGCTACACCTTC

D gene: .
J gene: TRBJ2-7
V gene: TRBV27
clone size: few
CDR3 protein: CASSPTSTYEQYF
CDR3 DNA: TGTGCCAGCAGCCCGACTTCGACCTACGAGCAGTACTTC

D gene: .
J gene: TRBJ1-6
V gene: TRBV11-2
clone size: few
CDR3 protein: CASSRGLGQNSPLHF
CDR3 DNA: TGTGCCAGCAGCCGGGGGTTAGGCCAAAATTCACCCCTCCACTTT

D gene: .
J gene: TRBJ1-1
V gene: TRBV28
clone size: .
CDR3 protein: CASTPVTGNMNTEAFF
CDR3 DNA: TGTGCCAGCACACCTGTCACCGGGAACATGAACACTGAAGCTTTCTTT

D gene: TRBD1
J gene: TRBJ1-2
V gene: TRBV18
clone size: many
CDR3 protein: CASSPWVTGQNGYTF
CDR3 DNA: TGTGCCAGCTCACCCTGGGTGACAGGGCAAAATGGCTACACCTTC

D gene: TRBD2
J gene: TRBJ2-3
V gene: TRBV18
clone size: few
CDR3 protein: CASSPRVAGITDTQYF
CDR3 DNA: TGTGCCAGCTCACCCAGAGTAGCGGGGATCACAGATACGCAGTATTTT

D gene: .
J gene: TRBJ2-6
V gene: TRBV6-2/TRBV6-3
clone size: many
CDR3 protein: CASSLNINVLTF
CDR3 DNA: TGTGCCAGCAGCCTTAACATCAACGTCCTGACTTTC

D gene: .
J gene: TRBJ1-1
V gene: TRBV5-5
clone size: .
CDR3 protein: CASSPMGGMNTEAFF
CDR3 DNA: TGTGCCAGCAGCCCAATGGGCGGAATGAACACTGAAGCTTTCTTT

D gene: .
J gene: TRBJ2-2
V gene: TRBV5-4
clone size: .
CDR3 protein: CASSLGGAKSNTGELFF
CDR3 DNA: TGTGCCAGCAGCTTGGGGGGGGCCAAATCTAACACCGGGGAGCTGTTTTTT

D gene: .
J gene: TRBJ2-1
V gene: TRBV5-6
clone size: .
CDR3 protein: CASSLASGFQFF
CDR3 DNA: TGTGCCAGCAGCTTGGCTTCGGGCTTTCAATTCTTC

D gene: .
J gene: TRBJ1-2
V gene: TRBV5-4
clone size: few
CDR3 protein: CASSSPSRANYGYTF
CDR3 DNA: TGTGCCAGCAGCTCCCCCAGTAGAGCTAACTATGGCTACACCTTC

D gene: .
J gene: TRBJ2-3
V gene: TRBV20-1
clone size: few
CDR3 protein: CSARALAVDTQYF
CDR3 DNA: TGCAGTGCTAGAGCACTAGCCGTAGATACGCAGTATTTT

D gene: .
J gene: TRBJ2-1
V gene: TRBV12-3/TRBV12-4
clone size: many
CDR3 protein: CASSFGNSNNEQFF
CDR3 DNA: TGTGCCAGCAGTTTTGGTAACTCTAACAATGAGCAGTTCTTC

D gene: TRBD2
J gene: TRBJ2-1
V gene: TRBV7-2
clone size: .
CDR3 protein: CASSQGQGVAGAEQFF
CDR3 DNA: TGTGCCAGCAGCCAAGGCCAGGGAGTAGCGGGGGCCGAGCAGTTCTTC

D gene: .
J gene: TRBJ1-6
V gene: TRBV6-6
clone size: few
CDR3 protein: CASSYGRQGQNSPLHF
CDR3 DNA: TGTGCCAGCAGTTACGGCAGGCAAGGCCAGAATTCACCCCTCCACTTT

D gene: .
J gene: TRBJ2-7
V gene: TRBV5-1
clone size: few
CDR3 protein: CASSLGGVAGNEQYF
CDR3 DNA: TGCGCCAGCAGCTTAGGCGGGGTTGCGGGGAACGAGCAGTACTTC

D gene: .
J gene: TRBJ1-4
V gene: TRBV6-1
clone size: few
CDR3 protein: CASSEAGGTINEKLFF
CDR3 DNA: TGTGCCAGCAGTGAAGCTGGTGGGACAATTAATGAAAAACTGTTTTTT

D gene: .
J gene: TRBJ1-5
V gene: TRBV29-1
clone size: few
CDR3 protein: CSVEIGRDQPQHF
CDR3 DNA: TGCAGCGTTGAAATTGGGAGAGATCAGCCCCAGCATTTT

D gene: TRBD2
J gene: TRBJ2-7
V gene: TRBV7-8
clone size: many
CDR3 protein: CASSLGSGGSYEQYF
CDR3 DNA: TGTGCCAGCAGCTTAGGTAGCGGGGGCTCCTACGAGCAGTACTTC

D gene: TRBD1
J gene: TRBJ2-3
V gene: TRBV24-1
clone size: few
CDR3 protein: CATSGGTGTDTQYF
CDR3 DNA: TGTGCCACCAGTGGGGGGACAGGCACAGATACGCAGTATTTT

D gene: .
J gene: TRBJ2-2
V gene: TRBV11-2
clone size: many
CDR3 protein: CASSPGEVTGELFF
CDR3 DNA: TGTGCCAGCAGCCCTGGAGAGGTCACCGGGGAGCTGTTTTTT

D gene: .
J gene: TRBJ2-2
V gene: TRBV20-1
clone size: .
CDR3 protein: CSAEVRGGELFF
CDR3 DNA: TGCAGTGCCGAGGTTCGAGGCGGGGAGCTGTTTTTT

D gene: TRBD2
J gene: TRBJ2-1
V gene: TRBV6-2/TRBV6-3
clone size: .
CDR3 protein: CASSITSGGAYEQFF
CDR3 DNA: TGTGCCAGCAGCATCACTAGCGGGGGGGCCTACGAGCAGTTCTTC

D gene: .
J gene: TRBJ1-5
V gene: TRBV4-3
clone size: few
CDR3 protein: CASSQDLEQPQHF
CDR3 DNA: TGCGCCAGCAGCCAAGATCTGGAACAGCCCCAGCATTTT

D gene: .
J gene: TRBJ2-1
V gene: TRBV12-3/TRBV12-4
clone size: many
CDR3 protein: CASTPGPSSYNEQFF
CDR3 DNA: TGTGCCAGCACCCCCGGGCCGAGCTCCTACAATGAGCAGTTCTTC

D gene: .
J gene: TRBJ2-1
V gene: TRBV24-1
clone size: .
CDR3 protein: CATSPTSYNEQFF
CDR3 DNA: TGTGCCACCAGTCCCACTAGCTACAATGAGCAGTTCTTC

D gene: .
J gene: TRBJ2-4
V gene: TRBV6-2/TRBV6-3
clone size: .
CDR3 protein: CASSWIGAAIQYF
CDR3 DNA: TGTGCCAGCAGTTGGATAGGGGCCGCCATTCAGTACTTC

D gene: TRBD2
J gene: TRBJ2-7
V gene: TRBV2
clone size: .
CDR3 protein: CAGSGGSSSYEQYF
CDR3 DNA: TGTGCCGGAAGCGGGGGGTCATCTTCCTACGAGCAGTACTTC